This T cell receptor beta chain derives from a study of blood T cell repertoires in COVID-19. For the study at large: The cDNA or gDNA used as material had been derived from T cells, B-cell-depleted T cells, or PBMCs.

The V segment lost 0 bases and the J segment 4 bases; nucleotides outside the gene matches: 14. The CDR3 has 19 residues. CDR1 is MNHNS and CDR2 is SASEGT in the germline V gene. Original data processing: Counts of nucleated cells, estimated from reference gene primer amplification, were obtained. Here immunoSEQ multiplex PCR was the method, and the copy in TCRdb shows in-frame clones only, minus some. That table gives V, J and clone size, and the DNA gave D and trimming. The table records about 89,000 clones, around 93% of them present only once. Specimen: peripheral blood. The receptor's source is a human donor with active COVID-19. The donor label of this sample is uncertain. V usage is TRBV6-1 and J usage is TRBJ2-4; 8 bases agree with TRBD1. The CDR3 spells CASSEAPPRQGFLKNIQYF. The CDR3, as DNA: TGTGCCAGCAGTGAAGCCCCCCCCCGACAGGGGTTTTTAAAAAACATTCAGTACTTC.